Listed below are T cell receptor beta chains from one sample, sequenced in a study of blood T cell repertoires in COVID-19. Sequencing used immunoSEQ multiplex PCR; TCRdb keeps in-frame clones, though not all of them. The sample has approximately 260,000 clones, 88% seen once. Sequencing was done on a sample of PBMCs or T cells enriched from blood (not recorded which). The source is a woman aged 40 to 55 with acute COVID-19. Each CDR3 is given with its conserved first and last residue. D genes are given only for firm matches. Clone size is not always given. Where it is, it says once, few, many or a class for expanded clones.

cdr3_length d_call clone_size j_call v_call cdr3_nt cdr3_aa
18 TRBD2 . TRBJ2-1 TRBV7-6 TGTGCCAGCAGCTTATTCACGGCTAGCGGCACTTTTGACAATGAGCAGTTCTTC CASSLFTASGTFDNEQFF
16 TRBD1 once TRBJ1-4 TRBV4-1 TGCGCCAGCAGCCGCACCCGACAGGGGGCTAATGAAAAACTGTTTTTT CASSRTRQGANEKLFF
14 TRBD1 . TRBJ1-6 TRBV2 TGTGCCAGTAAGGACCCAGGGGGTAATTCACCCCTCCACTTT CASKDPGGNSPLHF
14 . . TRBJ1-2 TRBV7-2 TGTGCCAGCAGCTTCAAGACAGGAAACTATGGCTACACCTTC CASSFKTGNYGYTF
14 . . TRBJ1-1 TRBV11-2 TGTGCCAGCAGCTTAGAGAATTTGAGAACTGAAGCTTTCTTT CASSLENLRTEAFF
15 TRBD1 . TRBJ1-4 TRBV18 TGTGCCAGCTCACCATCTCCGGACAGGGCCGAAAAACTGTTTTTT CASSPSPDRAEKLFF
17 TRBD1 once TRBJ2-3 TRBV28 TGTGCCAGCAGCAAAAGGTACTCCCGCGACAGGGAGGATACGCAGTATTTT CASSKRYSRDREDTQYF
16 TRBD2 . TRBJ2-1 TRBV4-1 TGCGCCAGCAGCCACGGGACTAGCGGGACCTACAATGAGCAGTTCTTC CASSHGTSGTYNEQFF
14 TRBD1 . TRBJ1-1 TRBV19 TGTGCCAGTAGTCCGACAGGGTTGGACACTGAAGCTTTCTTT CASSPTGLDTEAFF
15 TRBD2 . TRBJ2-1 TRBV19 TGTGCCAGTAGCACCGGGACTAGCGCGGACAATGAGCAGTTCTTC CASSTGTSADNEQFF
15 TRBD1 . TRBJ2-2 TRBV5-1 TGCGCCAGCAGCTTACGACAGGGGGCGTCCGGGGAGCTGTTTTTT CASSLRQGASGELFF
18 . . TRBJ1-6 TRBV10-2 TGCGCCAGCAGTGAGAGCCTGGAGCCCCTCTCCTATAATTCACCCCTCCACTTT CASSESLEPLSYNSPLHF
15 TRBD2 . TRBJ2-1 TRBV7-6 TGTGCCAGCAGCAGAGCGGGAGGTTCATACAATGAGCAGTTCTTC CASSRAGGSYNEQFF
12 . . TRBJ2-1 TRBV24-1 TGTGCCACCAGTGATCCGTTGTATGAGCAGTTCTTC CATSDPLYEQFF
15 TRBD1 few TRBJ1-5 TRBV6-1 TGTGCCAGCAGTGAGCAACAGGGGGCGGAACAGCCCCAGCATTTT CASSEQQGAEQPQHF
15 . . TRBJ1-5 TRBV9 TGTGCCAGCAGCGTAGGAGGGAATGGCAATCAGCCCCAGCATTTT CASSVGGNGNQPQHF
15 . once TRBJ1-6 TRBV3-1/TRBV3-2 TGTGCCAGCAGCCAAGACAGCGGGGGAACGTCACCCCTCCACTTT CASSQDSGGTSPLHF
14 TRBD1 . TRBJ1-4 TRBV5-1 TGCGCCAGCGGAGACAGGGGACCTAATGAAAAACTGTTTTTT CASGDRGPNEKLFF
14 TRBD1 . TRBJ1-2 TRBV29-1 TGCAGCGTTGAAGGTGGACAGGGGCGTGGTGGCTACACCTTC CSVEGGQGRGGYTF
14 . once TRBJ2-5 TRBV7-9 TGTGCCAGCAGACAAGACAGTACCGAAGAGACCCAGTACTTC CASRQDSTEETQYF
14 TRBD1 . TRBJ1-2 TRBV13 TGTGCCAGCAGCCCCAAGAGCAGGGGGGATGGCTACACCTTC CASSPKSRGDGYTF
15 TRBD1 . TRBJ2-1 TRBV4-1 TGCGCCAGCAGCCAAAGGACAGGGAGCAACAATGAGCAGTTCTTC CASSQRTGSNNEQFF
14 . . TRBJ1-1 TRBV28 TGTGCCAGCAGCTACGCACGCGCGAACACTGAAGCTTTCTTT CASSYARANTEAFF
14 . . TRBJ2-3 TRBV27 TGTGCCAGCAGTTCCCGGGACAACACAGATACGCAGTATTTT CASSSRDNTDTQYF
16 TRBD2 . TRBJ2-2 TRBV9 TGTGCCAGCAGCGGCTTCGCGGGGCGGGAGACCGGGGAGCTGTTTTTT CASSGFAGRETGELFF
16 TRBD2 . TRBJ2-1 TRBV7-9 TGTGCCAGCCGTACTAGCGGGAGCAGCTCCTACAATGAGCAGTTCTTC CASRTSGSSSYNEQFF
15 . . TRBJ1-2 TRBV28 TGTGCCAGCAGGGAACAGGGCGCCCAATCTTATGGCTACACCTTC CASREQGAQSYGYTF
14 . . TRBJ1-1 TRBV6-5 TGTGCCAGCAGTCCCTGGGGGGGGAACACTGAAGCTTTCTTT CASSPWGGNTEAFF
15 TRBD1 few TRBJ1-6 TRBV27 TGTGCCAGCAGTTTCCTCGACAGGGGTTCCTCACCCCTCCACTTT CASSFLDRGSSPLHF
14 . . TRBJ1-5 TRBV10-3 TGTGCCATCAGTGACGCCAGGAACGATCAGCCCCAGCATTTT CAISDARNDQPQHF
11 . . TRBJ1-1 TRBV10-2 TGCGCCAGCAGTTGGGGCGCTGAAGCTTTCTTT CASSWGAEAFF
12 . . TRBJ1-1 TRBV27 TGTGCCAGCAGTACCGGCGGGGGGGAAGCTTTCTTT CASSTGGGEAFF
17 TRBD2 . TRBJ2-3 TRBV7-9 TGTGCCAGCAGCCCCCCCTTCAGGACTAGCGGGAAGGATACGCAGTATTTT CASSPPFRTSGKDTQYF
16 TRBD1 . TRBJ2-7 TRBV7-8 TGTGCCAGCAGCCCTACAGGGGGGACGGGCTTTTACGAGCAGTACTTC CASSPTGGTGFYEQYF
13 TRBD1 . TRBJ1-5 TRBV19 TGTGCCAGTAGTGTACAGGGGCGGGAGCCCCAGCATTTT CASSVQGREPQHF
15 . once TRBJ1-6 TRBV7-2 TGTGCCAGCAGCTTAGTGGACAGCCTCAATTCACCCCTCCACTTT CASSLVDSLNSPLHF
14 TRBD1 . TRBJ2-1 TRBV9 TGTGCCAGCAGCGTAGTGGGACAGGGATGGGAGCAGTTCTTC CASSVVGQGWEQFF
15 . . TRBJ2-3 TRBV7-2 TGTGCCAGCAGCTTAGTGTCTACCACCACAGATACGCAGTATTTT CASSLVSTTTDTQYF
17 . . TRBJ1-6 TRBV4-3 TGCGCCAGCAGCCAAGATTCAGGGGCGAACTATAATTCACCCCTCCACTTT CASSQDSGANYNSPLHF
13 . . TRBJ2-3 TRBV2 TGTGCCAGTAAGAGGCTAGCAAGTGATACGCAGTATTTT CASKRLASDTQYF
14 TRBD1 . TRBJ1-6 TRBV6-5 TGTGCCAGCAGTCGGACAGGGGGCAGCTCACCCCTCCACTTT CASSRTGGSSPLHF
14 TRBD1 . TRBJ2-7 TRBV7-9 TGTGCCAGCAGCTTAGAAGGGTACAGGGGCGAGCAGTACTTC CASSLEGYRGEQYF
15 TRBD1 . TRBJ1-4 TRBV7-2 TGTGCCAGCAGCTCAATGGGACAGGCTAATGAAAAACTGTTTTTT CASSSMGQANEKLFF
14 . once TRBJ2-5 TRBV7-9 TGTGCCAGCAGCTTAGTTGAGCTCCAAGAGACCCAGTACTTC CASSLVELQETQYF
14 . . TRBJ1-1 TRBV11-3 TGTGCCAGCAGCTTACCCCTTTTGAACACTGAAGCTTTCTTT CASSLPLLNTEAFF
15 TRBD1 . TRBJ1-2 TRBV7-9 TGTGCCAGCAGCCCCCGACAGGGGGTTAACTATGGCTACACCTTC CASSPRQGVNYGYTF
14 . . TRBJ1-4 TRBV28 TGTGCCAGCAGAGTGGGGGGGCAACGTGAAAAACTGTTTTTT CASRVGGQREKLFF
15 . . TRBJ2-7 TRBV4-1 TGCGCCAGCAGCCAAGCAACAGTTACGGCCTACGAGCAGTACTTC CASSQATVTAYEQYF
15 TRBD2 . TRBJ2-5 TRBV4-1 TGCGCCAGCAGCCTACTAGCGGGAGAGCAAGAGACCCAGTACTTC CASSLLAGEQETQYF
14 . . TRBJ2-5 TRBV3-1/TRBV3-2 TGTGCCAGCAGCCCGGGGGTTTGGGTGGAGACCCAGTACTTC CASSPGVWVETQYF
16 . . TRBJ1-4 TRBV4-1 TGCGCCAGCAGCCATGCCCAGGGATTAATCGATGAAAAACTGTTTTTT CASSHAQGLIDEKLFF
16 . . TRBJ2-2 TRBV9 TGTGCCAGCAGCGTAGGCCCCGCGGGTTTCACCGGGGAGCTGTTTTTT CASSVGPAGFTGELFF
18 . . TRBJ1-2 TRBV6-1 TGTGCCAGCAGTGAAGCGCTTCCGGGGTCAGGCGCAAACTATGGCTACACCTTC CASSEALPGSGANYGYTF
12 TRBD1 . TRBJ1-2 TRBV29-1 TGCAGCGTTTCCGACAGGGGCAATGGCTACACCTTC CSVSDRGNGYTF
13 . . TRBJ2-2 TRBV24-1 TGTGCCACCACCGGAGGGTACACCGGGGAGCTGTTTTTT CATTGGYTGELFF
17 . . TRBJ1-3 TRBV30 TGTGCCTGGAGTCCAATAAGGGACTTCGGCTCTGGAAACACCATATATTTT CAWSPIRDFGSGNTIYF
19 TRBD1 . TRBJ1-2 TRBV27 TGTGCCAGCAGTTTAACTCGCGGGACAGGGATCCCTATTAACTATGGCTACACCTTC CASSLTRGTGIPINYGYTF
15 TRBD1 . TRBJ1-6 TRBV2 TGTGCCAGCAGTGGCGGGACAGGGGGCGTTTCACCCCTCCACTTT CASSGGTGGVSPLHF
13 TRBD2 . TRBJ2-1 TRBV13 TGTGCCAGCAGCCCACTCAGGGAGGGTGAGCAGTTCTTC CASSPLREGEQFF